This T cell receptor beta chain was profiled in a study of long-term antiretroviral therapy in people with HIV. Study context: Some samples came about a decade before the 2015 immediate-ART recommendation, and these were the earliest.

General study points: Pre-ART expanded TRB clones stayed dominant throughout, though often decreasing after ART.

Germline CDR1 reads SEHNR; CDR2 reads FQNEAQ (reference sequence). Trimming removed 1 base from V and 2 bases from J, with 14 bases in between. The CDR3 length is 16 residues. In the case of this clone: The antigen is not known.

At the survey level, the v3.0 immunoSEQ assay was run. Using immunoSEQ multiplex PCR, the repertoire was profiled, and TCRdb retains in-frame clones only, with some absent. The sample gives more than 25,000 clones, less than 90% of which show up once; more than 0.9% is in the top ten. Specimens carried about 1-10 million cryopreserved PBMC before DNA extraction. Source: unsorted PBMCs, taken 2 years after starting antiretroviral therapy. The V gene is TRBV7-9, the J gene TRBJ1-2, with a possible D match to TRBD1 (5 bases). The TCR was taken from a man in his fifties with HIV. The DNA of the CDR3 is TGTGCCAGCAGCTTAGGGGATATCCGGGGCAACTATGGCTACACCTTC. Residues: CASSLGDIRGNYGYTF.